This paragraph covers one T cell receptor beta chain sequence. This clone was seen a few times. It has no known antigen specificity. The sample holds no much larger clone one base away, and base qualities are not on file. The time point label, read with the paper, signifies: cells obtained before transplantation from donor or recipient. CD3+CD4+ and CD3+CD8+ populations were FACS-sorted from unstimulated pre-transplant donor and recipient cells taken from spleen or lymph nodes. This record belongs to a study of graft-versus-host responses after intestinal transplantation (dated by TCRdb to the early 2020s). In terms of the full investigation: Multivisceral, liver-intestinal, or isolated intestinal transplants were received by the recipients. Anti-thymocyte globulin induction was given to all recipients, followed by maintenance tacrolimus and steroids for approximately 3 years. Bulk TCR-beta CDR3 sequencing was used to track graft-versus-host and host-versus-graft alloreactive T cell clones in the graft, circulation and bone marrow after intestinal transplantation. Alloreactive clones were identified by sequencing pre-transplant mixed lymphocyte reaction products and comparing these products with unstimulated pre-transplant donor and recipient T cells. The cohort enrolled around 23 intestinal transplant recipients including one retransplant, and a few patients lacking pretransplant specimens were excluded. Donor T cell macrochimerism was defined as a peak of at least 4% donor T cells among recipient peripheral blood mononuclear cells. Instead of going to the commercial service, samples from a few later patients were sequenced in-house on an Illumina MiSeq and processed with MiXCR.

Library preparation employed the immunoSEQ multiplex PCR assay. For most patients, genomic DNA was isolated using the Qiagen DNeasy Blood and Tissue Kit and was shipped frozen to Adaptive Biotechnologies for TCR sequencing. Adaptive Biotechnologies carried out high-throughput TCR-beta CDR3 sequencing of genomic DNA for most patients. Under the source paper's analysis protocol: Adaptive's ImmunoSEQ software supplied the TCR sequencing data for 15 to 20 patients, while MiXCR and VDJtools were used to process three other patients. CD4 versus CD8 sorting errors were corrected by removing sequences found in both subsets at a frequency ratio below 5:1. CDR3 nucleotide sequences shared between donor and recipient were removed because the origin of such sequences could not be assigned. At least 2-fold expansion over unstimulated cells and a minimum CFSE-low frequency of 0.002% (template counts) or 0.001% (read counts) were required for clones to be classified as alloreactive. Clones detected in sequenced pre-transplant spleen, lymph node, or MLR CFSE-low populations of the donor or recipient were defined as mappable. The cumulative frequency of alloreactive clones was calculated as a percentage of all sequences, weighted by copy number. Held by TCRdb, this immuneACCESS table contains in-frame sequences only and omits some clones. Under half of the omission traces to an unresolved V gene where checked; the cause of the rest is unknown. The V and J calls and clone size come from that table; D and trimming were worked out from the DNA. The sample table lists under 75,000 clones, almost 90% of them with a count of one. Roughly 4% of the sample is held by the ten biggest clonotypes.

General findings and caveats noted by the study authors: The conclusions were limited by the relatively low number and heterogeneity of the intestinal transplant patients. Early after transplant, peak levels of circulating GvH clones were associated with declines in HvG clones. In the allografts of patients with donor T cell macrochimerism, GvH to HvG T cell clonal ratios were high. GvH clones were found in recipient bone marrow, and some of the GvH clones appeared earlier in ileal mucosa or blood, which is consistent with an intestinal mucosal origin.

The receptor was derived from a human donor who was the organ donor for an intestinal transplant. The sequencing here drew on unstimulated CD8+ T cells sorted from spleen or lymph node cells, taken before transplant.

DNA sequence: TGTGCCAGTAGTATAAACAGAAACTATGGCTACACCTTC. Protein translation: CASSINRNYGYTF. Recombination connected TRBV19 to TRBJ1-2; no confident D gene assignment can be made. Reading the germline V gene (reference sequence) gives CDR1 LNHDA and CDR2 SQIVND. V gives up 2 bases and J gives up 2 bases, and the segment between their germline ends measures 6 bases. The CDR3 spans 13 residues, from the cysteine through the phenylalanine. Of the read, only the CDR3 DNA is kept; its 39 bases are in frame from base 1.